The 25 T cell receptor beta chains presented below share a single source sample, sequenced in a study of graft-versus-host responses after intestinal transplantation. Data came from immunoSEQ multiplex PCR; TCRdb stores just in-frame clones and leaves some out. The table records 25,000 or so clones, more than 85% of them present only once. Sample: PBMCs, taken around 40 days after intestinal transplant. The receptors come from a human patient who received an intestinal transplant, so some T cells may come from the graft donor.

The chain has TRBV19 and TRBJ1-1; D may be TRBD1 (6 bases). Deletions cut 3 bases from V and 1 base from J, with 9 bases between. The CDR3 covers 14 residues. Germline V gene data show CDR1 as LNHDA and CDR2 as SQIVND (reference sequence). The CDR3 DNA follows: TGTGCCAGTAGTATCGGCAGGGGGAACACTGAAGCTTTCTTT. It codes for CASSIGRGNTEAFF.

The V and J genes are TRBV7-6 and TRBJ1-4; D unclear. Germline CDR1 reads SGHVS; CDR2 reads FNYEAQ. Trimming shortened V by 5 bases and J by 6 bases, and 16 bases separated the two germline ends. The CDR3 has 15 residues. The CDR3 DNA reads TGTGCCAGCAGCCCCACCATGAGCAGTCATGAAAAACTGTTTTTT. It encodes CASSPTMSSHEKLFF.

With respect to this clone: The junction and the germline gene differ at one end; a read error may be behind it. As DNA, the CDR3 is TGTGCTAGCAGCCCCCGGGACAGGGGCCACGAGCAGTACTTC. This translates into CASSPRDRGHEQYF. This chain uses TRBV7-7 with TRBJ2-7; 10 nucleotides agree with TRBD1. Germline V lookup: CDR1 SSHAT, CDR2 FNYEAQ (reference sequence). This CDR3 has 14 amino acids. The full variable domain, in which reference TRBV7-7 and TRBJ2-7 provide the parts outside the CDR3, is GAGVSQSPRYKVTKRGQDVTLRCDPISSHATLYWYQQALGQGPEFLTYFNYEAQPDKSGLPSDRFSAERPEGSISTLTIQRTEQRDSAMYRCASSPRDRGHEQYFGPGTRLTVT.

This clone has a handful of counts. The gene calls are TRBV9 and TRBJ2-1, with 8 bases aligning to TRBD1. J gave up 0 bases and V 1 base, and 6 bases lay outside the gene matches. CDR1 and CDR2 from the germline V gene are SGDLS and YYNGEE. CDR3 length: 17 amino acids. Here the CDR3 reads CASSVSWGTGSYNEQFF. In DNA, the CDR3 is TGTGCCAGCAGCGTAAGCTGGGGGACAGGCTCCTACAATGAGCAGTTCTTC.

This clone was counted a single time. V gene TRBV11-3 combines with J gene TRBJ1-6; no reliable D call. Germline CDR1 SGHNT, CDR2 YENEEA. The V and J ends lost 2 bases and 5 bases respectively, with 19 bases between them. This CDR3 is built from 18 residues. This CDR3 reads CASSLPGPLLVDNSPLHF. The CDR3 nucleotides are TGTGCCAGCAGCTTACCCGGCCCTTTGTTAGTAGATAATTCACCCCTCCACTTT.

The table lists this clone with a count of one. V gene TRBV28 combines with J gene TRBJ2-1; no definite D call. Per germline, CDR1 MDHEN and CDR2 SYDVKM. Trimming removed 4 bases at V and 8 bases at J, with 12 bases between. This CDR3 is 13 amino acids long. CDR3 DNA sequence: TGTGCCAGCAGTTCACCTGTCCTGGATGAGCAGTTCTTC. As protein: CASSSPVLDEQFF.

The V call is TRBV19, the J call TRBJ2-1; D unclear. This CDR3 is 17 amino acids long. The ends were cut back, 5 bases at V and 4 bases at J, with 21 bases in the middle. Per germline, CDR1 LNHDA and CDR2 SQIVND (reference sequence). The DNA of the CDR3 is TGTGCCAGTAGTCCGAAAGGACCCAACCCCCTTTACAATGAGCAGTTCTTC. This gives the protein CASSPKGPNPLYNEQFF. Combining the CDR3 with reference TRBV19 and TRBJ2-1 gives the whole variable domain DGGITQSPKYLFRKEGQNVTLSCEQNLNHDAMYWYRQDPGQGLRLIYYSQIVNDFQKGDIAEGYSVSREKKESFPLTVTSAQKNPTAFYLCASSPKGPNPLYNEQFFGPGTRLTVL.

The chain has TRBV19 and TRBJ2-5; D may be TRBD2 (6 bases). The J call is doubtful: the DNA matches TRBJ2-7 better. The CDR3 has 23 amino acids. Germline CDR1 reads LNHDA; CDR2 reads SQIVND (reference sequence). Here the CDR3 reads CASRTREEGQQHRSIGSTYEQYF. The DNA for the CDR3 is TGTGCCAGTAGGACCCGCGAGGAGGGGCAACAACACCGTTCGATCGGATCCACCTACGAGCAGTACTTC.

This clone was seen once. The rearrangement joins TRBV5-4 to TRBJ2-1; tentative D call: TRBD1 (5 bases). The CDR3 covers 18 residues. The germline V gene has CDR1 SGHNT and CDR2 YYREEE (reference sequence). V lost 1 base and J 0 bases, leaving 17 bases between the germline ends. CDR3 sequence: CASSLRADSKNSYNEQFF. CDR3 bases: TGTGCCAGCAGCTTGAGGGCAGACAGTAAAAACTCCTACAATGAGCAGTTCTTC.

The chain joins TRBV14 to TRBJ2-3, with TRBD1 matching over 9 bases. The V and J ends lost 4 bases and 2 bases, in that order; junction bases with no gene match: 4. Per the germline V gene, CDR1 is SGHDN and CDR2 is FVKESK. This CDR3 contains 15 residues. As DNA, the CDR3 is TGTGCCAGCAGCCGGGACAGGGTTTACACAGATACGCAGTATTTT. Amino acid sequence: CASSRDRVYTDTQYF.

This clone has only one observation. The chain combines TRBV30 with TRBJ2-1; weak D call: TRBD2 (6 bases). Trimming cost V 3 bases and J 0 bases, with 6 bases left between them. Germline CDR1 is GTSNPN and CDR2 is SVGIG (reference sequence). The CDR3 length is 13 residues. The CDR3 DNA follows: TGTGCCTGGAGCGGGAGCTCCTACAATGAGCAGTTCTTC. It specifies CAWSGSSYNEQFF.

This chain connects TRBV5-1 to TRBJ1-1, with D perhaps TRBD1 (6 bases). There are 15 residues in the CDR3. The V end lost 2 bases, the J end lost 1 base, and 12 bases lay between the germline ends. Per germline, CDR1 SGHRS and CDR2 YFSETQ. CDR3 sequence: CASSFWGAENTEAFF. DNA for the CDR3: TGCGCCAGCAGCTTCTGGGGGGCGGAGAACACTGAAGCTTTCTTT.

The rearrangement uses TRBV19 and TRBJ2-3; no reliable D call. From germline, CDR1 is LNHDA and CDR2 SQIVND (reference sequence). The CDR3 is made up of 15 amino acids. V lost 5 bases and J 2 bases, leaving 14 bases between the germline ends. The CDR3 loop reads CASSDSARTTDTQYF. In DNA form, the CDR3 reads TGTGCCAGTAGTGACTCGGCACGGACCACAGATACGCAGTATTTT.

This clone was detected only a few times. V and J are TRBV5-8 and TRBJ2-5; no clear D gene. Germline V lookup: CDR1 SGHTS, CDR2 YDEGEE. Trimming removed 4 bases at V and 6 bases at J, with 13 bases between. The CDR3 length is 13 residues. This chain's CDR3 is CASSPSGLQTQYF. The CDR3 coding sequence is TGTGCCAGCAGCCCCTCTGGCCTACAGACCCAGTACTTC.

The chain carries TRBV6-1 and TRBJ2-7, with TRBD2 as a possible D gene (5 bases). V was cut by 2 bases and J by 1 base, with 12 bases left in between. The germline gives CDR1 MNHNS, CDR2 SASEGT. CDR3 length: 15 amino acids. CDR3 sequence reads: CASSEQASRSYEQYF. DNA of the CDR3: TGTGCCAGCAGTGAACAGGCTAGCAGGTCCTACGAGCAGTACTTC.

This chain joins TRBV9 and TRBJ2-6, with D perhaps TRBD1 (6 bases). The V and J ends lost 4 bases and 1 base respectively, with 9 bases between them. The CDR3 consists of 15 residues. Germline CDR1 SGDLS, CDR2 YYNGEE. The chain's CDR3 is CASSPGASGANVLTF. CDR3 coding DNA: TGTGCCAGCAGCCCAGGGGCTTCTGGGGCCAACGTCCTGACTTTC.

CDR3 region: CASSSGGGTGVPYGSYEQYF. CDR3 nucleotides: TGTGCCAGCAGTTCCGGGGGCGGGACAGGGGTCCCTTATGGGTCCTACGAGCAGTACTTC. This sequence joins TRBV28 and TRBJ2-7; TRBD1 aligns across 10 bases. Germline CDR1 MDHEN, CDR2 SYDVKM. This CDR3 region has 20 residues. J was trimmed by 1 base and V by 4 bases; bases with no gene match: 19. Drawing the rest from reference TRBV28 and TRBJ2-7, the complete variable domain is DVKVTQSSRYLVKRTGEKVFLECVQDMDHENMFWYRQDPGLGLRLIYFSYDVKMKEKGDIPEGYSVSREKKERFSLILESASTNQTSMYLCASSSGGGTGVPYGSYEQYFGPGTRLTVT.

This rearrangement joins TRBV5-1 to TRBJ2-2; a weak D match, TRBD1 (7 bases). Trimming cost V 2 bases and J 6 bases, with 17 bases left between them. Germline loops: CDR1 SGHRS, CDR2 YFSETQ. The CDR3 contains 16 residues. CDR3 in DNA: TGCGCCAGCAGCTTACCTGGGCAGGGGGGCCCCGGGGAGCTGTTTTTT. Its translation is CASSLPGQGGPGELFF.

The rearrangement joins TRBV4-1 to TRBJ2-1, with D tentatively TRBD2 (6 bases). This CDR3 has 16 residues. The germline V gene encodes CDR1 MGHRA and CDR2 YSYEKL. Trimming shortened V by 0 bases and J by 4 bases, and 13 bases separated the two germline ends. For the CDR3, the DNA is TGCGCCAGCAGCCAAGATATCCGGGGAGGTTACAATGAGCAGTTCTTC. Amino acids: CASSQDIRGGYNEQFF.

The V and J genes are TRBV6-6 and TRBJ1-2, with D perhaps TRBD1 (5 bases). This CDR3 comprises 14 residues. The germline V gene has CDR1 MNHNY and CDR2 SVGAGI (reference sequence). V lost 0 bases and J 2 bases, leaving 7 bases between the germline ends. The CDR3 coding sequence is TGTGCCAGCAGTTACTCCAGGGAAAACTATGGCTACACCTTC. As protein: CASSYSRENYGYTF.

The rearrangement uses TRBV7-3 and TRBJ2-1; 9 positions match TRBD1. Germline assignment: CDR1 SGHTA and CDR2 FQGTGA. The length of the CDR3 is 15 residues. Trimming cost V 3 bases and J 8 bases; bases outside gene matches: 8. The CDR3: CASSFRDRDGDEQFF. The CDR3 coding sequence is TGTGCCAGCAGCTTCCGGGACAGGGATGGTGATGAGCAGTTCTTC.

The chain has TRBV4-1 and TRBJ2-7, with unresolved D. V dropped 1 base and J dropped 4 bases, with 14 bases sitting between them. The germline V gene encodes CDR1 MGHRA and CDR2 YSYEKL. The CDR3 is 15 amino acids. The CDR3 spells CASSQGVLSVYEQYF. In DNA, the CDR3 is TGCGCCAGCAGCCAAGGAGTTTTAAGCGTTTACGAGCAGTACTTC.

The chain links TRBV28 to TRBJ1-2; 8 positions match TRBD1. Germline trimming cut 7 bases from V and 4 bases from J; bases unmatched to any gene: 8. Looked up from germline, CDR1 is MDHEN and CDR2 is SYDVKM. The CDR3 sequence is 14 residues long. CDR3 loop: CASIWQGAPYGYTF. Written as DNA, the CDR3 is TGTGCCAGCATATGGCAGGGGGCGCCCTATGGCTACACCTTC.

The V and J genes are TRBV7-2 and TRBJ2-7, with TRBD1 as a possible D gene (5 bases). The CDR3 is 16 residues long. Trimming left V 2 bases short and J 2 bases short, with 16 bases between. Per the germline V gene, CDR1 is SGHTA and CDR2 is FQGNSA. The CDR3: CASSLIWGRKAYEQYF. DNA of the CDR3: TGTGCCAGCAGCTTAATATGGGGCAGGAAGGCCTACGAGCAGTACTTC. The full variable domain, completed using reference TRBV7-2 and TRBJ2-7, is GAGVSQSPSNKVTEKGKDVELRCDPISGHTALYWYRQSLGQGLEFLIYFQGNSAPDKSGLPSDRFSAERTGGSVSTLTIQRTQQEDSAVYLCASSLIWGRKAYEQYFGPGTRLTVT.

The rearrangement links TRBV28 to TRBJ1-2; D gene uncertain. Germline V gene sequence: CDR1 MDHEN, CDR2 SYDVKM. V was clipped by 1 base and J by 4 bases, with 7 bases between them. The CDR3 has 13 amino acids. CDR3 region: CASSLFRFYGYTF. Written as DNA, the CDR3 is TGTGCCAGCAGTTTATTCCGATTCTATGGCTACACCTTC.